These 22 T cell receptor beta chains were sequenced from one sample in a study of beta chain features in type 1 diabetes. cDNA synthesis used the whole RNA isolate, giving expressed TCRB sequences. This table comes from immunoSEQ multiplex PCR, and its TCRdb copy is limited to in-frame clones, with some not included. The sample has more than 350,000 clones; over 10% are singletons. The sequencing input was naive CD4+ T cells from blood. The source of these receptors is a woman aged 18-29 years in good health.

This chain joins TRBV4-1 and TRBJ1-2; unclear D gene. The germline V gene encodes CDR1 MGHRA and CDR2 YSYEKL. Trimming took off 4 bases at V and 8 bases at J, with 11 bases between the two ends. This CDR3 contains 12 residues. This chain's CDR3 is CASSRRERGYTF. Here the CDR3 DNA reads TGCGCCAGCAGCCGGAGGGAGAGGGGCTACACCTTC.

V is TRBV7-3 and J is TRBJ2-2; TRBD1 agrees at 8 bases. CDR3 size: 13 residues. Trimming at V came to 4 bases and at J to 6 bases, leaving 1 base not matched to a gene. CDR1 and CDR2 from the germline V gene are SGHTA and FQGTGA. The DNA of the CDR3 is TGTGCCAGCAGCTCGACAGGGGCCGGGGAGCTGTTTTTT. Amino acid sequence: CASSSTGAGELFF.

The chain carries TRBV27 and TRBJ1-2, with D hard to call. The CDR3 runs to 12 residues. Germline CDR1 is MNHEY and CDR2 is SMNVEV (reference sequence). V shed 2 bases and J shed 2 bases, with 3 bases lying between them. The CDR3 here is CASSLGNYGYTF. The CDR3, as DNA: TGTGCCAGCAGTTTAGGGAACTATGGCTACACCTTC.

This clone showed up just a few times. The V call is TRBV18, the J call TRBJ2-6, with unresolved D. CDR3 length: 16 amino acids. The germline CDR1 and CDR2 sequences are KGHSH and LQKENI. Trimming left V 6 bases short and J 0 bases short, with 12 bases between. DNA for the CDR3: TGTGCCAGCTCTCGCCGGGCTAACTCTGGGGCCAACGTCCTGACTTTC. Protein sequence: CASSRRANSGANVLTF.

The CDR3 DNA reads TGTGCCAGCAGCTTATATGCCTCCTACGAGCAGTACGTC. The encoded protein is CASSLYASYEQYV. This chain joins TRBV7-3 and TRBJ2-7; no clear D. Germline CDR1 reads SGHTA; CDR2 reads FQGTGA. The V and J ends lost 2 bases and 0 bases respectively, with 5 bases between them. The CDR3 covers 13 residues.

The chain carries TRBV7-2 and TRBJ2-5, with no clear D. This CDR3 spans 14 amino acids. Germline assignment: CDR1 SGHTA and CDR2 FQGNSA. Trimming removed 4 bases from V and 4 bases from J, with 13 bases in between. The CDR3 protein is CASSSPWKRETQYF. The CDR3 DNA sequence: TGTGCCAGCAGCTCCCCATGGAAGCGAGAGACCCAGTACTTC.

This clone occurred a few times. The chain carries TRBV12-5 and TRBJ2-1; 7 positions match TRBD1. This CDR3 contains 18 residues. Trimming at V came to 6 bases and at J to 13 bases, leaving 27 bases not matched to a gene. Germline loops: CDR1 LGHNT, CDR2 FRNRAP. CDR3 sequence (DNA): TGTGCTAGTGGGCCACACCCTAAACAGACAGGGATGGGTGAGGCCCAGTTCTTC. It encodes CASGPHPKQTGMGEAQFF.

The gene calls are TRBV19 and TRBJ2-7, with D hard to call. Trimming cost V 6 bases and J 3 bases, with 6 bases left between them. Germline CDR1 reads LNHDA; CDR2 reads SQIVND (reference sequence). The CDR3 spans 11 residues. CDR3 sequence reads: CASSHLYEQYF. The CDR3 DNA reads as TGTGCCAGTAGCCACCTCTACGAGCAGTACTTC.

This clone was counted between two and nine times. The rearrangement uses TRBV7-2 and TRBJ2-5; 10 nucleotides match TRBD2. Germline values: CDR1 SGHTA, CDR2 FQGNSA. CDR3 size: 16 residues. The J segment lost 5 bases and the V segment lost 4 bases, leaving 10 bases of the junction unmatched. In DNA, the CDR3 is TGTGCCAGCAGCTCGAGGAGCGGGGGGGCAGGGGAGACCCAGTACTTC. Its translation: CASSSRSGGAGETQYF.

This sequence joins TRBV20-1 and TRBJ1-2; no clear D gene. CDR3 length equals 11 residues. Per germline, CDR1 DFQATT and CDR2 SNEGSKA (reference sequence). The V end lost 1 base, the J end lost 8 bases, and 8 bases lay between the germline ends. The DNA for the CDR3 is TGCAGTGCTAGAGTAGTAGGGGGCTACACCTTC. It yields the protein CSARVVGGYTF.

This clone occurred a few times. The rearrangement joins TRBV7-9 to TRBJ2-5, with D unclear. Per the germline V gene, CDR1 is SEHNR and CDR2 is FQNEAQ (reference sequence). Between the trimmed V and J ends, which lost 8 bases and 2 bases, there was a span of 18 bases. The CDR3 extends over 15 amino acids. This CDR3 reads CASGQVFATQETQYF. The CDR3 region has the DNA TGTGCCAGCGGGCAGGTTTTTGCTACACAAGAGACCCAGTACTTC.

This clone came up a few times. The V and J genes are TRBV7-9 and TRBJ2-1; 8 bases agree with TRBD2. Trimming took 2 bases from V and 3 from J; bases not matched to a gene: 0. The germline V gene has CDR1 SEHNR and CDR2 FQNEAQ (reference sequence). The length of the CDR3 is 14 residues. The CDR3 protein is CASSLSGGYNEQFF. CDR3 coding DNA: TGTGCCAGCAGCTTAAGCGGGGGCTACAATGAGCAGTTCTTC.

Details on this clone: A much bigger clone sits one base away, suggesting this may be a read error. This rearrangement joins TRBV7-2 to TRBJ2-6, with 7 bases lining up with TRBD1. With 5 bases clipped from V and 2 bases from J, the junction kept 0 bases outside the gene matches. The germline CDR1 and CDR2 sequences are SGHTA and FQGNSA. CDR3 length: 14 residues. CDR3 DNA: TGTGCCAGCAGCGACAGGGCTGGGGCCAACGTCCTGACTTTC. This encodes CASSDRAGANVLTF. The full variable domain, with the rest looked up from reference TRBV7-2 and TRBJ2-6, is GAGVSQSPSNKVTEKGKDVELRCDPISGHTALYWYRQSLGQGLEFLIYFQGNSAPDKSGLPSDRFSAERTGGSVSTLTIQRTQQEDSAVYLCASSDRAGANVLTFGAGSRLTVL.

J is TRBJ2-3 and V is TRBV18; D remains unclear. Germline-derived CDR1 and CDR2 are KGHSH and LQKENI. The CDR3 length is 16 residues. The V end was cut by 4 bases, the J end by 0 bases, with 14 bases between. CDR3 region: CASSLYSKTSTDTQYF. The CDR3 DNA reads TGTGCCAGCTCACTATATTCGAAGACTAGCACAGATACGCAGTATTTT.

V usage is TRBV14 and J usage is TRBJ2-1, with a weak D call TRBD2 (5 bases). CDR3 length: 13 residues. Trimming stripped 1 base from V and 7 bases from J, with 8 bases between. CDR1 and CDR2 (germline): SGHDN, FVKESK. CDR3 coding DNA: TGTGCCAGCAGCCAAGCTCCGGGGAATGAGCAGTTCTTC. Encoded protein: CASSQAPGNEQFF.

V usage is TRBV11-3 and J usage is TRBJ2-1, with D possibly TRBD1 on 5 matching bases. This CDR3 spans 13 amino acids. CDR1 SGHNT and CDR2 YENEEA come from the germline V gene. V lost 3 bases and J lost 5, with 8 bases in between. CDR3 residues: CASSLTVDNEQFF. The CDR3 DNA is TGTGCCAGCAGCTTGACAGTAGACAATGAGCAGTTCTTC.

The CDR3 coding sequence is TGTGCCAGCAGTTCCCCTGAGGGCCCCTACGAGCAGTACTTC. Amino acids: CASSSPEGPYEQYF. The J gene is TRBJ2-7, the V gene TRBV6-9, with TRBD2 as a possible D gene (5 bases). Trimming took off 4 bases at V and 2 bases at J, with 12 bases between the two ends. The CDR3 runs 14 residues. Germline V gives CDR1 MNHGY, CDR2 SVAAGI.

Written as DNA, the CDR3 is TGTGCCAGCAGCTTAACTTACAGGGACTATGGCTACACCTTC. It is translated as CASSLTYRDYGYTF. The chain recombines TRBV7-2 with TRBJ1-2, with D possibly TRBD1 on 6 matching bases. The CDR3 is 14 amino acids. Trimming shortened V by 2 bases and J by 3 bases, and 10 bases separated the two germline ends. Germline values: CDR1 SGHTA, CDR2 FQGNSA.

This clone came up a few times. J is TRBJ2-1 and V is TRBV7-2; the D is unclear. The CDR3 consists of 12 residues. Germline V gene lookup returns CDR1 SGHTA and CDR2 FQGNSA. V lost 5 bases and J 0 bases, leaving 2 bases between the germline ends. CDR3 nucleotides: TGTGCCAGCAGCCGCTCCTACAATGAGCAGTTCTTC. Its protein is CASSRSYNEQFF.

The CDR3 protein is CASSFYKGVNEQFF. DNA for the CDR3: TGTGCCAGCAGCTTTTACAAGGGGGTCAATGAGCAGTTCTTC. The chain uses TRBV11-2 and TRBJ2-1, with a tentative D call TRBD1 (6 bases). Trimming left V 3 bases short and J 6 bases short, with 12 bases between. CDR1 is SGHAT and CDR2 is FQNNGV in the germline V gene. The CDR3 covers 14 residues.

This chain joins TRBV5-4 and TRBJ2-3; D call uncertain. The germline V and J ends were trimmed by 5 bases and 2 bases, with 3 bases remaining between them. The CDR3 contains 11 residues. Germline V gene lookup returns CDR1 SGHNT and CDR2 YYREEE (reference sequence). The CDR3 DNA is TGTGCCAGCAGTCTCACAGATACGCAGTATTTT. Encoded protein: CASSLTDTQYF.

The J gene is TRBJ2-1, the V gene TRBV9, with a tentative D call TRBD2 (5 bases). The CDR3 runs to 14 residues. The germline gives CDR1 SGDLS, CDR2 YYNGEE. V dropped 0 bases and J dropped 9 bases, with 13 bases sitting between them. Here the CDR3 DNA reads TGTGCCAGCAGCGTAGCTAAGGACTGGGGTGAGCAGTTCTTC. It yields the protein CASSVAKDWGEQFF.